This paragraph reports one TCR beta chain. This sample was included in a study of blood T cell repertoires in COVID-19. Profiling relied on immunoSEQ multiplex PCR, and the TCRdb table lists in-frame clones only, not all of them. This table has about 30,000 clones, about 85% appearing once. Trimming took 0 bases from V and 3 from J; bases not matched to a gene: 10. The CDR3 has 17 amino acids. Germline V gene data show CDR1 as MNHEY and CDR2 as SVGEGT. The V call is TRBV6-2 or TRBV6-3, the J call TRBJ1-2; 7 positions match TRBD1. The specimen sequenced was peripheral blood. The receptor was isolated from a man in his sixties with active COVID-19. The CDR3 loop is CASSYSLLRGHDYGYTF. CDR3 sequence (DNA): TGTGCCAGCAGTTACTCGTTATTAAGGGGGCATGACTATGGCTACACCTTC.